These 17 T cell receptor beta chains were all obtained from the same sample, sequenced in a study of cytomegalovirus exposure and HLA in healthy donors. PCR involved 60 Vbeta and 13 Jbeta primers. Sequencing used immunoSEQ multiplex PCR; TCRdb keeps in-frame clones, though not all of them. This table holds some 60,000 clones. The sequencing input was PBMCs. The receptors derive from a man between 25 and 39 years old in good health and CMV-seropositive.

V gene TRBV6-5 combines with J gene TRBJ1-5; weak D call: TRBD1 (6 bases). The CDR3 is 14 amino acids. The V end was cut by 6 bases, the J end by 11 bases, with 20 bases between. Germline CDR1 reads MNHEY; CDR2 reads SVGAGI. The CDR3 region is CASSQDRGRWAQHF. The CDR3 DNA reads TGTGCCAGCAGCCAGGACAGAGGAAGATGGGCCCAGCATTTT.

The chain is built from TRBV18 and TRBJ2-1, with 7 positions matching TRBD2. Germline V CDR1 and CDR2: KGHSH, LQKENI. This CDR3 comprises 16 residues. J lost 9 bases, V lost 8 bases, and 19 bases had no gene match. In nucleotides, the CDR3 is TGTGCCAGCGCGCGAGCGGGAAAGGGGCCGGTAGGTGAGCAGTTCTTC. Translating it yields CASARAGKGPVGEQFF.

The chain has TRBV30 and TRBJ2-7; no reliable D call. This CDR3 is built from 13 residues. The V end was cut by 0 bases, the J end by 2 bases, with 8 bases between. CDR1 is GTSNPN, CDR2 SVGIG, per germline (reference sequence). The CDR3 DNA reads as TGTGCCTGGAGTGTAGGAGACGCCTACGAGCAGTACTTC. This codes for CAWSVGDAYEQYF.

The chain carries TRBV11-1 and TRBJ2-1, with 8 bases that match TRBD2. This CDR3 has 15 amino acids. Per the germline V gene, CDR1 is SGHAT and CDR2 is FQDESV (reference sequence). V trimming: 3 bases; J trimming: 0 bases; junction bases outside the gene matches: 1. The CDR3 region is CASSLAGGSYNEQFF. Here the CDR3 DNA reads TGTGCCAGCAGCTTGGCGGGAGGCTCCTACAATGAGCAGTTCTTC.

This rearrangement joins TRBV5-1 to TRBJ2-7; D is unclear. CDR1 is SGHRS, CDR2 YFSETQ, per germline. Trimming removed 0 bases at V and 0 bases at J, with 7 bases between. This CDR3 is built from 14 residues. The CDR3 DNA follows: TGCGCCAGCAGCTTGGGAGGTCACTCCTACGAGCAGTACTTC. Protein product: CASSLGGHSYEQYF.

V and J are TRBV7-6 and TRBJ2-7, with 7 bases matching TRBD2. Trimming at V came to 0 bases and at J to 0 bases, leaving 5 bases not matched to a gene. Germline V lookup: CDR1 SGHVS, CDR2 FNYEAQ. The CDR3 is 16 residues long. CDR3 region: CASSLAFLADSYEQYF. CDR3 bases: TGTGCCAGCAGCTTAGCGTTCCTAGCGGACTCCTACGAGCAGTACTTC.

The chain combines TRBV4-1 with TRBJ1-2; no reliable D call. This CDR3 contains 15 residues. V was trimmed by 4 bases and J by 2 bases, leaving 14 bases between them. Germline-derived CDR1 and CDR2 are MGHRA and YSYEKL. The CDR3 DNA reads as TGCGCCAGCAGCCTCCAAACGGGAGGGAACTATGGCTACACCTTC. Amino acids: CASSLQTGGNYGYTF.

The rearrangement links TRBV6-6 to TRBJ2-1; D may be TRBD2 (6 bases). Germline V lookup: CDR1 MNHNY, CDR2 SVGAGI (reference sequence). V shed 0 bases and J shed 4 bases, with 13 bases lying between them. The CDR3 contains 16 residues. The DNA for the CDR3 is TGTGCCAGCAGTTACTCGAGACTAGATAGGTACAATGAGCAGTTCTTC. As protein: CASSYSRLDRYNEQFF.

J is TRBJ1-5 and V is TRBV6-6, with TRBD1 as a possible D gene (5 bases). Trimming removed 6 bases at V and 4 bases at J, with 16 bases between. This CDR3 has 15 amino acids. Germline V gene data show CDR1 as MNHNY and CDR2 as SVGAGI (reference sequence). In nucleotides, the CDR3 is TGTGCCAGCAGCCTTAGACAGTCCGAAAATCAGCCCCAGCATTTT. This encodes CASSLRQSENQPQHF.

The chain couples TRBV6-1 to TRBJ1-5; possible D gene TRBD1, 6 bases. Trimming took 5 bases from V and 4 from J, leaving 12 bases between them. The CDR3 length is 14 residues. Germline values: CDR1 MNHNS, CDR2 SASEGT. CDR3 sequence (DNA): TGTGCCAGCAGTATCACAGGGAGAAATCAGCCCCAGCATTTT. Amino acid sequence: CASSITGRNQPQHF.

This sequence joins TRBV5-4 and TRBJ2-6; 7 nucleotides align to TRBD1. The CDR3 runs 17 residues. Germline CDR1 SGHNT, CDR2 YYREEE (reference sequence). V lost 4 bases to trimming and J lost 0 bases; unmatched junction nucleotides: 7. CDR3 bases: TGTGCCAGCAGCCCGACAGGGTGGGGCTCTGGGGCCAACGTCCTGACTTTC. This sequence encodes CASSPTGWGSGANVLTF.

This chain connects TRBV10-1 to TRBJ2-1; 9 bases are shared with TRBD2. Per germline, CDR1 WNHNN and CDR2 SYGVQD (reference sequence). This CDR3 spans 16 amino acids. Losses at the gene ends were 0 bases for V and 5 bases for J; bases not matched to a gene: 5. As DNA, the CDR3 is TGCGCCAGCAGTGAGTCTAAGCGGGGGGATGACAATGAGCAGTTCTTC. Translating gives CASSESKRGDDNEQFF.

The chain couples TRBV4-2 to TRBJ2-1, with TRBD1 matching over 9 bases. Germline V gene sequence: CDR1 LGHNA, CDR2 YNFKEQ. The CDR3 runs 15 residues. V trimming: 0 bases; J trimming: 8 bases; junction bases outside the gene matches: 5. CDR3 loop: CASSQEQGAVDEQFF. The CDR3 coding sequence is TGTGCCAGCAGCCAAGAACAGGGGGCGGTTGATGAGCAGTTCTTC.

The CDR3 sequence: CASRQLNDNEQFF. The CDR3 region has the DNA TGTGCCAGCAGACAGCTAAACGACAATGAGCAGTTCTTC. This chain uses TRBV6-1 with TRBJ2-1, with unresolved D. The CDR3 is 13 residues long. The germline V and J ends were trimmed by 6 bases and 5 bases, with 11 bases remaining between them. The germline V gene has CDR1 MNHNS and CDR2 SASEGT.

The gene calls are TRBV5-8 and TRBJ2-5, with TRBD2 as a possible D gene (7 bases). Germline CDR1 SGHTS, CDR2 YDEGEE. The CDR3 consists of 13 residues. Trimming pared 4 bases from V and 5 bases from J, leaving 12 bases between. CDR3 in amino acids: CASSGGGLETQYF. CDR3 sequence (DNA): TGTGCCAGCAGCGGGGGGGGGCTGGAGACCCAGTACTTC.

The gene calls are TRBV7-2 and TRBJ2-7; TRBD1 might be the D (7 bases). With 3 bases removed from V and 0 bases from J, the gap between germline ends came to 18 bases. The CDR3 is 17 amino acids. Germline loops: CDR1 SGHTA, CDR2 FQGNSA. CDR3 coding DNA: TGTGCCAGCAGCTTCAGTGGGGCAGGGGGGAACTCCTACGAGCAGTACTTC. It specifies CASSFSGAGGNSYEQYF.

This rearrangement joins TRBV19 to TRBJ1-1; D possibly corresponds to TRBD1 (5 bases). CDR3 length: 14 amino acids. Trimming took off 10 bases at V and 4 bases at J, with 19 bases between the two ends. CDR1 and CDR2 from the germline V gene are LNHDA and SQIVND (reference sequence). This chain's CDR3 is CATSPRSGGTEAFF. CDR3 nucleotides: TGTGCCACCTCCCCCAGATCCGGGGGCACTGAAGCTTTCTTT.